These T cell receptor beta chains were read from a single sample in a study of cytomegalovirus exposure and HLA in healthy donors. Clones were sequenced by immunoSEQ multiplex PCR, and TCRdb holds only the in-frame ones, with some missing. The table shows around 150,000 clones, with about 74% occurring only once. The specimen sequenced was PBMCs. Receptors originate from a man between 35 and 55 years old in good health and CMV-seronegative. Both conserved end residues are part of each CDR3. D genes are given only for firm matches. Only some rows state a clone size, as once, few, many or a class for expanded clones.

J gene: TRBJ2-1
V gene: TRBV19
clone size: NA
D gene: TRBD2
CDR3 DNA: TGTGCCAGTAGTATTACGGACGGGGTAGCGGGAGGCAATGAGCAGTTCTTC
CDR3 protein: CASSITDGVAGGNEQFF

J gene: TRBJ1-5
V gene: TRBV28
clone size: NA
D gene: NA
CDR3 DNA: TGTGCCAGCAGTTTCCGTAGGGGGTTTTGGGGACAGCCCCAGCATTTT
CDR3 protein: CASSFRRGFWGQPQHF

J gene: TRBJ1-1
V gene: TRBV9
clone size: NA
D gene: NA
CDR3 DNA: TGTGCCAGCAGCGCCGAGCGGGGGGACACTGAAGCTTTCTTT
CDR3 protein: CASSAERGDTEAFF

J gene: TRBJ2-3
V gene: TRBV29-1
clone size: once
D gene: NA
CDR3 DNA: TGCAGCGTTGAGAGAGGGTCTAGCACAGATACGCAGTATTTT
CDR3 protein: CSVERGSSTDTQYF

J gene: TRBJ1-1
V gene: TRBV30
clone size: NA
D gene: NA
CDR3 DNA: TGTGCCTGGAGCCTCCTTGTGGGGGGTGCTGAAGCTTTCTTT
CDR3 protein: CAWSLLVGGAEAFF

J gene: TRBJ2-2
V gene: TRBV7-9
clone size: NA
D gene: NA
CDR3 DNA: TGTGCCAACTACGATTTATCGAACGGGGAGCTGTTTTTT
CDR3 protein: CANYDLSNGELFF

J gene: TRBJ1-3
V gene: TRBV7-8
clone size: NA
D gene: NA
CDR3 DNA: TGTGCCAGCAGCTTAGTGAGATCCTCTGGAAACACCATATATTTT
CDR3 protein: CASSLVRSSGNTIYF

J gene: TRBJ2-7
V gene: TRBV6-5
clone size: once
D gene: TRBD1
CDR3 DNA: TGTGCCAGCAGTTATCCCAGGACAGGAAGCTCCTACGAGCAGTACTTC
CDR3 protein: CASSYPRTGSSYEQYF

J gene: TRBJ2-1
V gene: TRBV15
clone size: NA
D gene: TRBD1
CDR3 DNA: TGTGCCACCAGCAGAGGGACAGGGGGAGGGAATGAGCAGTTCTTC
CDR3 protein: CATSRGTGGGNEQFF

J gene: TRBJ2-3
V gene: TRBV7-9
clone size: NA
D gene: TRBD2
CDR3 DNA: TGTGCCAGCAGCACCGGGACTAGCGATTCTGATACGCAGTATTTT
CDR3 protein: CASSTGTSDSDTQYF

J gene: TRBJ2-4
V gene: TRBV7-2
clone size: NA
D gene: NA
CDR3 DNA: TGTGCCAGCAGCCCGGAAAACATTCAGTACTTC
CDR3 protein: CASSPENIQYF

J gene: TRBJ1-4
V gene: TRBV5-1
clone size: NA
D gene: NA
CDR3 DNA: TGCGCCAGCAGCTTGGGTCAGGGGAACGAAAAACTGTTTTTT
CDR3 protein: CASSLGQGNEKLFF

J gene: TRBJ2-7
V gene: TRBV6-1
clone size: NA
D gene: NA
CDR3 DNA: TGTGCCAGCACATTACGAGGGGACTTGGTCGAGCAGTACTTC
CDR3 protein: CASTLRGDLVEQYF

J gene: TRBJ2-5
V gene: TRBV7-2
clone size: NA
D gene: NA
CDR3 DNA: TGTGCCAGCAGCTTATGGGGCAGTACGGAGACCCAGTACTTC
CDR3 protein: CASSLWGSTETQYF